This TCR beta chain was recovered during a study of T-cell memory formation after mild COVID-19. Study details: The two donors had largely donor-specific TCR clusters. Overall study results and limits: Among clones contracting day 15 to 85, CD4/CD8 was balanced, whereas later expanders leaned CD4+.

UMIs and sample barcodes were carried by the TCR alpha and TCR beta cDNA libraries that 5'RACE produced using constant-segment primers. TCRdb redid the calling of the 5' RACE reads with MiXCR, one entry per CDR3 protein. The sample has about 470,000 distinct CDR3 sequences; 15% to 20% are singletons. As regards this clonotype: Its antigen is not identified.

The CDR3 extends over 12 amino acids. Germline V CDR1 and CDR2: SGHTA, FQGTGA. V was pared by 1 base and J by 9 bases, with 7 bases between. The sequence came from an adult woman who had mild COVID-19 (a few samples of this study predate the infection). Cell type and time point are not known. V and J are TRBV7-3 and TRBJ2-1; D ambiguous. The specimen sequenced was PBMCs or a T cell subset sorted from them (not recorded which). CDR3 nucleotides: TGTGCCAGCAGCTTAATGAAGGGTGAGCAGTTCTTC. This encodes CASSLMKGEQFF.